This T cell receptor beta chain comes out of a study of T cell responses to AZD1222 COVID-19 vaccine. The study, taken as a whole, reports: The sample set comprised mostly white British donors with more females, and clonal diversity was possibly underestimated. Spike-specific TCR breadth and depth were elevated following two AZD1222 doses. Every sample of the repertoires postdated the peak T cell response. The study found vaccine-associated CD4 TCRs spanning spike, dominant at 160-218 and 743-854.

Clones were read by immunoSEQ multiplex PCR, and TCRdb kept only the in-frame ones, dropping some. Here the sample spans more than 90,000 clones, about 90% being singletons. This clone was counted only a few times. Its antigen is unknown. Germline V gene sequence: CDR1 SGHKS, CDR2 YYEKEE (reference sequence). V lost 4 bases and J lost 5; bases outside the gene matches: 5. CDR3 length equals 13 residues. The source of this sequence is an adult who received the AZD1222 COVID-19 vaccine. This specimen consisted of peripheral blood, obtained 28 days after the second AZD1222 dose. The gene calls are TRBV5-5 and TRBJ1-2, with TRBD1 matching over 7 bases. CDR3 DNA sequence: TGTGCCAGCAGCCAGGGGGACTGGTATGGCTACACCTTC. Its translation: CASSQGDWYGYTF.